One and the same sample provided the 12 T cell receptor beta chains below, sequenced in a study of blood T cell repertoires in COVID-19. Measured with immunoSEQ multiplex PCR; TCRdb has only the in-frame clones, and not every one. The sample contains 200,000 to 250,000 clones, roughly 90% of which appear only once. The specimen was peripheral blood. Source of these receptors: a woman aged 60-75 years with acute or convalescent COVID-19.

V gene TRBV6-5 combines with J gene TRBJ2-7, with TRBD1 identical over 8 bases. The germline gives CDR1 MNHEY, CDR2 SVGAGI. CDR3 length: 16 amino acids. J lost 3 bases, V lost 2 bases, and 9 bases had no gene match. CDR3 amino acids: CASSYLGQGKFYEQYF. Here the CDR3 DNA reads TGTGCCAGCAGTTACCTCGGACAGGGAAAGTTCTACGAGCAGTACTTC.

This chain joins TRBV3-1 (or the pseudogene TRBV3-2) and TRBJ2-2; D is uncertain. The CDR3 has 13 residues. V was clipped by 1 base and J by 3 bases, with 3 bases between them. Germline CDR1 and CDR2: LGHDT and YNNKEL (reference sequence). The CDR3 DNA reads TGTGCCAGCAGCCAAGCTTACACCGGGGAGCTGTTTTTT. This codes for CASSQAYTGELFF.

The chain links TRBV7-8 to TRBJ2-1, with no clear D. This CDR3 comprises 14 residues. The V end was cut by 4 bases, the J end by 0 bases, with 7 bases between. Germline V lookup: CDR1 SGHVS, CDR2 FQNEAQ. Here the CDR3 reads CASSSVSSYNEQFF. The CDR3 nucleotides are TGTGCCAGCAGCTCAGTCAGCTCCTACAATGAGCAGTTCTTC.

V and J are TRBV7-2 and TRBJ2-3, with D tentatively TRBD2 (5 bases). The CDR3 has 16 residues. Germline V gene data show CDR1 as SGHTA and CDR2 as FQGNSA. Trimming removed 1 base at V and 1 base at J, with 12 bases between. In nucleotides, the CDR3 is TGTGCCAGCAGCTTAGAACTAGTTCGTCGCACAGATACGCAGTATTTT. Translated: CASSLELVRRTDTQYF.

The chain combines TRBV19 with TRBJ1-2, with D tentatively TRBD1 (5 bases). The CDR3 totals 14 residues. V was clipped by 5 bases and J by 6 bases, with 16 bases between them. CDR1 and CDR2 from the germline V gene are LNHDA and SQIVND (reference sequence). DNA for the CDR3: TGTGCCAGTAGTGGACACCGAACCGCGGATGGCTACACCTTC. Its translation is CASSGHRTADGYTF.

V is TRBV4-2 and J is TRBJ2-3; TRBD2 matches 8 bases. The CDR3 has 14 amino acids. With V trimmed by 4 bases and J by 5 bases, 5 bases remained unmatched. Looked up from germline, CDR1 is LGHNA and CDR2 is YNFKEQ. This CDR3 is CASSPREGLDTQYF. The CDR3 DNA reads TGTGCCAGCAGCCCACGGGAGGGGTTAGATACGCAGTATTTT.

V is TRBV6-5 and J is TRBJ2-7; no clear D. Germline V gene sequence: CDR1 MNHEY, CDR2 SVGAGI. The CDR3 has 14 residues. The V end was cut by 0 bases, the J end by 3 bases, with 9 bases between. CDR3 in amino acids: CASSYSRNNYEQYF. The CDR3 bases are TGTGCCAGCAGTTACTCGAGAAATAACTACGAGCAGTACTTC.

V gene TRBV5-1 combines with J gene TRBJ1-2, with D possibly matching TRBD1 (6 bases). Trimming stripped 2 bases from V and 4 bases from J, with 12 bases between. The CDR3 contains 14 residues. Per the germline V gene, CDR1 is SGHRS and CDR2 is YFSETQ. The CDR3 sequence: CASSFSQGSYGYTF. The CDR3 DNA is TGCGCCAGCAGCTTTTCACAGGGTAGCTATGGCTACACCTTC.

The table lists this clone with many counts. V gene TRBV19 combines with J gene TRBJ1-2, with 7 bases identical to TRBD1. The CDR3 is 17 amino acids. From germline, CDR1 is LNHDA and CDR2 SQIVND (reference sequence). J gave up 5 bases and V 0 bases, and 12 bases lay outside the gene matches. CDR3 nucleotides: TGTGCCAGTAGTATAGATCACCAGACAGGGAAAGGGTATGGCTACACCTTC. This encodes CASSIDHQTGKGYGYTF.

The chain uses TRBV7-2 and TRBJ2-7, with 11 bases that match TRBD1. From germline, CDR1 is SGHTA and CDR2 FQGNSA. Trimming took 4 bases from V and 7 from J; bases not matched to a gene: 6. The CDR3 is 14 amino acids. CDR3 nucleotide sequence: TGTGCCAGCAGCTCTGGACAGGGGGCGGGTGAGCAGTACTTC. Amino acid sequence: CASSSGQGAGEQYF.

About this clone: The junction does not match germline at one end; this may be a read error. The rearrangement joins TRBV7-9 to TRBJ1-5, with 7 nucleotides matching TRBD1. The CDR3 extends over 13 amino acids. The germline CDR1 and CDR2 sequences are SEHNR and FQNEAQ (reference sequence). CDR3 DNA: TGTGCCAGCAGCCGGGACAGCAACCAGCCCCAGCATTTT. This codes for CASSRDSNQPQHF.

CDR3 sequence: CASSLGLGPGLAGKQFF. The DNA of the CDR3 is TGTGCCAGCAGCCTGGGTCTAGGACCGGGACTAGCGGGGAAGCAGTTCTTC. This rearrangement joins TRBV14 to TRBJ2-1; 13 bases map to TRBD2. V gave up 4 bases and J gave up 11 bases; unmatched junction bases: 14. The germline gives CDR1 SGHDN, CDR2 FVKESK. The CDR3 spans 17 residues.